The next 11 T cell receptor beta chains were all read from a single sample in a study of early T cells in non-severe SARS-CoV-2 infection. TCRdb reprocessed the 5' RACE reads via MiXCR and lists one record per CDR3 protein. The table lists 52,000 or so distinct CDR3 sequences, about 6.1% of them singletons. The sample consisted of whole blood, taken at baseline. The receptor set was obtained from an adult who was a healthcare worker with PCR-confirmed SARS-CoV-2 infection or an uninfected control (not recorded which).

This clonotype has a count of ten or more. The rearrangement links TRBV7-8 to TRBJ2-1, with 11 bases lining up with TRBD2. The length of the CDR3 is 16 residues. Germline trimming cut 6 bases from V and 8 bases from J; bases unmatched to any gene: 12. The germline V gene encodes CDR1 SGHVS and CDR2 FQNEAQ. Written as DNA, the CDR3 is TGTGCCAGCAGGTTCCGAATAGCGGGGGGGCAAGATGAGCAGTTCTTC. Its translation is CASRFRIAGGQDEQFF. The variable domain in full, completed from reference TRBV7-8 and TRBJ2-1, reads GAGVSQSPRYKVAKRGQDVALRCDPISGHVSLFWYQQALGQGPEFLTYFQNEAQLDKSGLPSDRFFAERPEGSVSTLKIQRTQQEDSAVYLCASRFRIAGGQDEQFFGPGTRLTVL.

This clonotype was detected many times. The V gene is TRBV7-2, the J gene TRBJ2-3, with D unresolved. The CDR3 has 15 residues. Trimming took 1 base from V and 4 from J, leaving 12 bases between them. The V gene's germline CDR1 is SGHTA and CDR2 FQGNSA. The CDR3 sequence: CASSLDILIADTQYF. In DNA, the CDR3 is TGTGCCAGCAGCTTAGATATACTAATCGCAGATACGCAGTATTTT.

This clonotype showed up many times. The chain links TRBV4-3 to TRBJ2-3; D unresolved. The CDR3 is 13 amino acids. V was trimmed by 3 bases and J by 4 bases, leaving 8 bases between them. Germline loops: CDR1 LGHNA, CDR2 YSLEER. CDR3 DNA: TGCGCCAGCAGCCAGGGTTGGGCAGATACGCAGTATTTT. It specifies CASSQGWADTQYF.

This chain connects TRBV4-2 to TRBJ1-3; 9 nucleotides match TRBD1. The CDR3 contains 16 residues. V lost 4 bases to trimming and J lost 3 bases; unmatched junction nucleotides: 7. Germline loops: CDR1 LGHNA, CDR2 YNFKEQ. In DNA, the CDR3 is TGTGCCAGCAGCCGCCGGGACAGGGAACTTGGAAACACCATATATTTT. Its translation is CASSRRDRELGNTIYF.

The CDR3 here is CASIPGTDLSYEQYF. DNA for the CDR3: TGTGCCAGCATCCCCGGGACAGACCTCTCCTACGAGCAGTACTTC. The chain uses TRBV28 and TRBJ2-7, with 7 bases that match TRBD1. The germline gives CDR1 MDHEN, CDR2 SYDVKM. V lost 7 bases and J lost 0; bases outside the gene matches: 9. The CDR3 sequence is 15 residues long.

This clonotype was seen only a few times. This chain joins TRBV20-1 and TRBJ1-1, with TRBD1 matching over 7 bases. There are 14 residues in the CDR3. Germline V gene lookup returns CDR1 DFQATT and CDR2 SNEGSKA (reference sequence). V was pared by 6 bases and J by 3 bases, with 10 bases of the junction left unmatched. CDR3: CSARGEGTDTEAFF. CDR3 nucleotide sequence: TGCAGTGCCAGGGGGGAGGGGACTGACACTGAAGCTTTCTTT.

This clonotype was detected ten times or more. The chain recombines TRBV10-1 with TRBJ2-7; TRBD2 is a possible D gene (5 bases). The CDR3 has 12 amino acids. V dropped 3 bases and J dropped 5 bases, with 8 bases sitting between them. Germline CDR1 is WNHNN and CDR2 is SYGVQD (reference sequence). CDR3 protein: CASSDQRDEQYF. For the CDR3, the DNA is TGCGCCAGCAGTGATCAGAGGGACGAGCAGTACTTC.

This CDR3 reads CASIPKGGRDTQYF. CDR3 in DNA: TGTGCCAGCATCCCAAAGGGGGGGAGAGATACGCAGTATTTT. J is TRBJ2-3 and V is TRBV2, with a tentative D call TRBD2 (7 bases). Germline V gives CDR1 SNHLY, CDR2 FYNNEI. V lost 7 bases and J 5 bases, leaving 16 bases between the germline ends. The CDR3 is 14 residues long.

This clonotype occurred a few times. The J gene is TRBJ2-7, the V gene TRBV4-3; D remains unclear. CDR1 is LGHNA and CDR2 is YSLEER in the germline V gene. The V gene lost 2 bases and the J gene lost 3 bases, with 11 bases spanning the gap. The CDR3 is made up of 14 amino acids. CDR3 sequence: CASSQQFDGYEQYF. CDR3 nucleotides: TGCGCCAGCAGCCAACAATTCGACGGCTACGAGCAGTACTTC.

The chain carries TRBV7-6 and TRBJ2-7; D remains unclear. The CDR3 loop spans 15 amino acids. Germline CDR1 is SGHVS and CDR2 is FNYEAQ. With 1 base removed from V and 10 bases from J, the gap between germline ends came to 20 bases. CDR3 region: CASSLVADSFNYQYF. The CDR3 coding sequence is TGTGCCAGCAGCTTAGTTGCCGACTCCTTCAACTACCAGTACTTC.

V is TRBV5-1 and J is TRBJ2-2; D is unclear. Trimming shortened V by 3 bases and J by 1 base, and 4 bases separated the two germline ends. Germline CDR1 is SGHRS and CDR2 is YFSETQ. The CDR3 consists of 13 residues. The CDR3 DNA reads TGCGCCAGCAGCTCTGGGAACACCGGGGAGCTGTTTTTT. Amino acid sequence: CASSSGNTGELFF.